This T cell receptor (beta chain) was recovered during a study of OX40 agonist ivuxolimab in advanced cancers. For the wider study: The costimulatory receptor OX40 (CD134) was targeted by ivuxolimab, a fully human IgG2 agonistic monoclonal antibody. Intravenous ivuxolimab was administered to patients every 2 weeks at six dose levels: 0.01, 0.1, 0.3, 1.5, 3 and 10 mg/kg. Of the 50 to 55 dose-escalation patients, hepatocellular carcinoma was present in approximately 20, melanoma in around 15, renal cell carcinoma in 9 and head and neck cancer in 9. In the dose-escalation cohort, nearly 85% of patients were male, and the mean age was 60 years with a range of about 20 to 79. Patients were allowed to have had prior anti-PD-1, anti-PD-L1 or anti-CTLA-4 therapy, and 30% to 50% of the dose-escalation patients had previously received checkpoint inhibitors. Partial responses occurred in three dose-escalation patients: two with cutaneous melanoma and one with hepatocellular carcinoma. The point of sequencing TCRbeta in the periphery was to test whether ivuxolimab changed TCR sequence diversity and drove clonal T-cell expansion. The paper covers the monotherapy dose-escalation part of the phase I ivuxolimab trial, which included N of about 50 patients. The investigation overall reported the following: The antigen specificity of the peripheral T cells that underwent clonal expansion was not determined. At doses of 0.1 to 3.0 mg/kg, clonal expansion of both CD4+ and CD8+ blood T cells was observed from baseline to week 6. After ivuxolimab, more expanded clones were found on average in CD8+ T cells than in CD4+ T cells. Low levels of normalized T-cell clonal expansion were also seen in some patients who did not respond. Partial responders in the 0.1-3.0 mg/kg groups had among the lowest normalized peripheral clonal expansion, especially among CD8+ T cells.

About this clone: The antigen this receptor binds is unknown. One base away there is no much larger clone; base qualities are not given.

For sequencing of the TCRbeta CDR3 region, genomic DNA was extracted from the sorted cells. The immunoSEQ Assay was used for sequencing of TCRbeta CDR3 regions. What TCRdb holds here is the immuneACCESS table cut down to in-frame rearrangements. Part of the clones is not present; checked against another copy, under half of the missing clones reflect an unresolved V gene, and the others are unexplained. For this sample there are around 140,000 clones; approximately 94% appear just once. The leading ten clones occupy more than 0.9% of the sample. Patients with autoimmune disease history or receiving systemic immunosuppression were excluded from the trial. In every dose cohort, peripheral blood was drawn for TCR sequencing at baseline, cycle 4 day 1, and cycle 7 day 1. The samples were drawn from a first-in-human, open-label, multicenter phase I dose-escalation trial of ivuxolimab. Adults with locally advanced or metastatic melanoma, renal cell carcinoma, hepatocellular carcinoma or head and neck squamous cell carcinoma were enrolled in the trial. CD4+ and CD8+ T cells were sorted separately from peripheral blood before TCR sequencing.

Trimmed from V: 5 bases; trimmed from J: 5 bases; junction bases lacking a gene match: 10. The CDR3 goes from the cysteine to the phenylalanine over 16 residues. The entry retains the CDR3 DNA only, 48 bases that are in frame from base 1. CDR1 and CDR2 (LGHNA, YNFKEQ) derive from the germline V gene. The input for sequencing was CD4+ or CD8+ T cells sorted from blood, taken in a trial of the OX40 agonist ivuxolimab. The chain is assembled from TRBV4-2 and TRBJ2-1, with 9 bases matching TRBD2. The TCR was taken from an adult with an advanced solid tumor such as melanoma, head and neck, liver or kidney cancer. In nucleotide form, the sequence is TGTGCCAGCAGCTTGTCGGCGCTAGCGGGAAACAATGAGCAGTTCTTC. This sequence encodes CASSLSALAGNNEQFF.